Included here is one T cell receptor beta chain sequence, with context. Antigen unknown. The data stem from a study of cytomegalovirus exposure and HLA in healthy donors. Use of 60 Vbeta and 13 Jbeta primers characterized the PCR. Sequencing was performed with immunoSEQ multiplex PCR; in TCRdb, only in-frame clones are kept and a portion is missing. The sample yields approximately 200,000 clones, about four fifths seen once. Study observations and caveats: Cytomegalovirus status, reportedly, was diagnosed with high specificity and sensitivity by the classifier. Using a false discovery rate of 0.05, a later analysis showed that some 16,000 TCR beta sequences were associated with HLA alleles. The authors later found most CMV-associated TCR beta chains appeared HLA-restricted.

The V gene end was trimmed by 3 bases and the J gene end by 6 bases; junction bases not matched to a gene: 6. The CDR3 is made up of 17 amino acids. The germline V gene has CDR1 SGHRS and CDR2 YFSETQ. Sample: PBMCs. The chain combines TRBV5-1 with TRBJ2-2; 15 nucleotides match TRBD2. This sequence was found in a girl aged 10-17 years in good health and CMV-seropositive. The CDR3, as DNA: TGCGCCAGCAGCTCATGGACTAGCGGGGGGGTTCCCGGGGAGCTGTTTTTT. As protein: CASSSWTSGGVPGELFF.